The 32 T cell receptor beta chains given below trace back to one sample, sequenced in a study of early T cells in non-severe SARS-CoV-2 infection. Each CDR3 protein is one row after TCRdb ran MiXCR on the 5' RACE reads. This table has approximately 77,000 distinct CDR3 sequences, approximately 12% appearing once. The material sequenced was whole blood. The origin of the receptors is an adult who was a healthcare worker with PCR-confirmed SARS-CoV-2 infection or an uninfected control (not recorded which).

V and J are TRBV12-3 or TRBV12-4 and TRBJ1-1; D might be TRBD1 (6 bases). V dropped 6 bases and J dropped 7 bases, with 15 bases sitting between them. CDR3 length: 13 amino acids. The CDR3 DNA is TGTGCCAGCAGCCTCGGGACATCGTATGAAGCTTTCTTT. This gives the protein CASSLGTSYEAFF.

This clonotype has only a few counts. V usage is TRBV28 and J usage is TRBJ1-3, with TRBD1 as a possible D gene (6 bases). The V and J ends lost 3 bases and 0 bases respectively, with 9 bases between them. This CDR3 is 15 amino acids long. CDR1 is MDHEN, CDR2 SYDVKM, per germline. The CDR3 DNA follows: TGTGCCAGCAGTTTCACAGGGAGCTCTGGAAACACCATATATTTT. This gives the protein CASSFTGSSGNTIYF.

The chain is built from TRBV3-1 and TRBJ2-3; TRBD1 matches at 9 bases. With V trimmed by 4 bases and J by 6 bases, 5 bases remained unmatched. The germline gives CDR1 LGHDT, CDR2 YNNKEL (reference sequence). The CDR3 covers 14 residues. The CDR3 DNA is TGTGCCAGCAGCCGGGACAGGGAGGATGATACGCAGTATTTT. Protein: CASSRDREDDTQYF.

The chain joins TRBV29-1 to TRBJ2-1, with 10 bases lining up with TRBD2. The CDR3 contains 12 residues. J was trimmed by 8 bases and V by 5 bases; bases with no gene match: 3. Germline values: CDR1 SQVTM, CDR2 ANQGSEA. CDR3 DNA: TGCAGCGTTTTAGCGGGAGGACATGAGCAGTTCTTC. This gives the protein CSVLAGGHEQFF.

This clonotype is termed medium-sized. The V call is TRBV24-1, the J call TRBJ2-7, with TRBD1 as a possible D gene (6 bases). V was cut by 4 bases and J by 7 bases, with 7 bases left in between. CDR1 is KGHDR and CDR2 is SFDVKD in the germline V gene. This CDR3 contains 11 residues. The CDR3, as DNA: TGTGCCACCAGTGACAGGGGAGAGCAGTACTTC. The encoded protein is CATSDRGEQYF.

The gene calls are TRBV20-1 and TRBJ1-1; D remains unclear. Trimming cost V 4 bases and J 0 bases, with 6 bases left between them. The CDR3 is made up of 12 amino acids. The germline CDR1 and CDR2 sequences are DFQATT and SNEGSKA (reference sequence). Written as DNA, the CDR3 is TGCAGTGCTACCGAAATGAACACTGAAGCTTTCTTT. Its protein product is CSATEMNTEAFF.

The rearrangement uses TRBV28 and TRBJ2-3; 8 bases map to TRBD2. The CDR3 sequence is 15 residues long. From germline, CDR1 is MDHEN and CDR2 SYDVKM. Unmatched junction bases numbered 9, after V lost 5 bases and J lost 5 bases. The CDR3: CASSPRGLAGDTQYF. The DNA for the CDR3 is TGTGCCAGCAGTCCCCGGGGGCTAGCGGGAGATACGCAGTATTTT.

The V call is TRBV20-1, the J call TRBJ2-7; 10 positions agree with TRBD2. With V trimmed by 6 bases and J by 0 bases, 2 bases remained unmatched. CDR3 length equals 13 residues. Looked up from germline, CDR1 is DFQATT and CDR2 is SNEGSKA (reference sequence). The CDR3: CSAASGSSYEQYF. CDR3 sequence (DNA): TGCAGTGCCGCTAGCGGGAGCTCCTACGAGCAGTACTTC.

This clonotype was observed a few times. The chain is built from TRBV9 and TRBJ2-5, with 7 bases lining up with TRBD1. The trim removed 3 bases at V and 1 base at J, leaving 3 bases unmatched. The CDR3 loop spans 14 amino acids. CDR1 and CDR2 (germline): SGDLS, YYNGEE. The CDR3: CASSGGQIQETQYF. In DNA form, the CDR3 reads TGTGCCAGCAGCGGGGGACAGATCCAAGAGACCCAGTACTTC. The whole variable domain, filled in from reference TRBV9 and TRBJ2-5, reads DSGVTQTPKHLITATGQRVTLRCSPRSGDLSVYWYQQSLDQGLQFLIQYYNGEERAKGNILERFSAQQFPDLHSELNLSSLELGDSALYFCASSGGQIQETQYFGPGTRLLVL.

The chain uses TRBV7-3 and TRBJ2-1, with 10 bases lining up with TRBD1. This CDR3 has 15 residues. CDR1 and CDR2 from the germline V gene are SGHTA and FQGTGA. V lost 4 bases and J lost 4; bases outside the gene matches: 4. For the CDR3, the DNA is TGTGCCAGCAGCTCTGACAGGGGGCATTACAATGAGCAGTTCTTC. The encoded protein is CASSSDRGHYNEQFF.

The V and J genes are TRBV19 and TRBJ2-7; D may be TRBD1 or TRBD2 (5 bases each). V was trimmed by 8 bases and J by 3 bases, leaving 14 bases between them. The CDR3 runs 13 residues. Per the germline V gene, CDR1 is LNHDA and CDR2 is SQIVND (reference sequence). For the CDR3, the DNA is TGTGCCAGTCGAGGGGACGGATACTACGAGCAGTACTTC. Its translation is CASRGDGYYEQYF.

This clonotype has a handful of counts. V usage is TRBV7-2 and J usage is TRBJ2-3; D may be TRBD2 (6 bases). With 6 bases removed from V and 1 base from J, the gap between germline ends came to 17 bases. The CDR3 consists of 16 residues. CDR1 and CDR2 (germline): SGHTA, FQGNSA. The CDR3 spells CASSFHGRAGTDTQYF. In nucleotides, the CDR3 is TGTGCCAGCAGTTTTCACGGGAGAGCAGGCACAGATACGCAGTATTTT. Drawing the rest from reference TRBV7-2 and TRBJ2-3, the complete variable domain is GAGVSQSPSNKVTEKGKDVELRCDPISGHTALYWYRQSLGQGLEFLIYFQGNSAPDKSGLPSDRFSAERTGGSVSTLTIQRTQQEDSAVYLCASSFHGRAGTDTQYFGPGTRLTVL.

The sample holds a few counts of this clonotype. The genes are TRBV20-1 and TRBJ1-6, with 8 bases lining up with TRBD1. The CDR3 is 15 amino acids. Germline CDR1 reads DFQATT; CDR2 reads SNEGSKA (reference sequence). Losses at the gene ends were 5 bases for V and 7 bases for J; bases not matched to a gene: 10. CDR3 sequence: CSAGGQEKENSPLHF. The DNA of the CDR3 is TGCAGTGCTGGGGGACAGGAGAAGGAAAATTCACCCCTCCACTTT.

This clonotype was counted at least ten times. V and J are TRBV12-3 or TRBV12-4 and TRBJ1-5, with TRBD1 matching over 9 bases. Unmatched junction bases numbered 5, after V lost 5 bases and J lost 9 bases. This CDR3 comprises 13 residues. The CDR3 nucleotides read TGTGCCAGCAGTGTGACAGGGGGTCCGCCCCAGCATTTT. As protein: CASSVTGGPPQHF.

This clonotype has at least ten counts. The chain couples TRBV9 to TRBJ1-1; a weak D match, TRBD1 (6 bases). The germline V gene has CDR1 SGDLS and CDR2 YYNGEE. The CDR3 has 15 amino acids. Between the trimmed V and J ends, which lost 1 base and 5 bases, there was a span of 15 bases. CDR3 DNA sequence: TGTGCCAGCAGCGTAAGGCCAGGGGCTGGAACTGAAGCTTTCTTT. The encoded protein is CASSVRPGAGTEAFF.

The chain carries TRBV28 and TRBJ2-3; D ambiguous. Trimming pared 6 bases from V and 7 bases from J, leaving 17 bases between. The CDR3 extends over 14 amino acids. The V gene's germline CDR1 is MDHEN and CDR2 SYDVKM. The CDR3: CASSSGPSGHTQYF. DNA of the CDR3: TGTGCCAGCAGCTCGGGTCCTTCTGGACATACGCAGTATTTT.

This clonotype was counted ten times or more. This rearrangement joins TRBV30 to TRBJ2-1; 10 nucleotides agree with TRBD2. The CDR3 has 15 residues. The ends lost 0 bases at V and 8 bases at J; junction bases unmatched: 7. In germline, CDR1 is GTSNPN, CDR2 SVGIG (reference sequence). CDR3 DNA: TGTGCCTGGAGTGTATTTGCTAGCGGGAGTGATGAGCAGTTCTTC. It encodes CAWSVFASGSDEQFF. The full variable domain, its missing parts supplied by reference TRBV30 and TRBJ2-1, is SQTIHQWPATLVQPVGSPLSLECTVEGTSNPNLYWYRQAAGRGLQLLFYSVGIGQISSEVPQNLSASRPQDRQFILSSKKLLLSDSGFYLCAWSVFASGSDEQFFGPGTRLTVL.

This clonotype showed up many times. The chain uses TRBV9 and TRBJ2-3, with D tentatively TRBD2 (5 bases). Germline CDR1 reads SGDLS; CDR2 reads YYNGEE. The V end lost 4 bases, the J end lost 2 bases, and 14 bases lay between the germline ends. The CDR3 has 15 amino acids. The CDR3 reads CASSPGGLTTDTQYF. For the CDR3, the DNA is TGTGCCAGCAGCCCAGGAGGACTTACCACAGATACGCAGTATTTT.

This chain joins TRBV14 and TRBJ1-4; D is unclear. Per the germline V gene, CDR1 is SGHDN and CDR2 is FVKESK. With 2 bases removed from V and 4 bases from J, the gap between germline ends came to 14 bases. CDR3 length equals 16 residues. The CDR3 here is CASSQWGPLGNEKLFF. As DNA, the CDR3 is TGTGCCAGCAGCCAATGGGGTCCCTTGGGTAATGAAAAACTGTTTTTT.

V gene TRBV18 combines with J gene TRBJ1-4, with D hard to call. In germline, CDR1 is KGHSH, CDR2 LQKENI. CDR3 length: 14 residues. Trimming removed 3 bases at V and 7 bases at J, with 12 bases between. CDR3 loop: CASSPEQASEKLFF. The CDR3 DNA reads TGTGCCAGCTCACCGGAGCAGGCCTCTGAAAAACTGTTTTTT.

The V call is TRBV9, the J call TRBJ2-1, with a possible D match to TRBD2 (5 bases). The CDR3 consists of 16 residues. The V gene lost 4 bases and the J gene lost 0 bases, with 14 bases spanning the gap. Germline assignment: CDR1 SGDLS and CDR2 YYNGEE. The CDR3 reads CASSPTIGSSYNEQFF. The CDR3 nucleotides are TGTGCCAGCAGCCCGACAATAGGGAGCTCCTACAATGAGCAGTTCTTC.

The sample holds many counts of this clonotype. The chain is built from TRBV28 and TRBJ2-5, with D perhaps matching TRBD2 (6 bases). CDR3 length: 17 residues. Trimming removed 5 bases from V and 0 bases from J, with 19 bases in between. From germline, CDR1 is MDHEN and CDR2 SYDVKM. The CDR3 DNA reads TGTGCCAGCAGTCCCAAGGGCCCAGCGGGCTACCAAGAGACCCAGTACTTC. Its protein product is CASSPKGPAGYQETQYF.

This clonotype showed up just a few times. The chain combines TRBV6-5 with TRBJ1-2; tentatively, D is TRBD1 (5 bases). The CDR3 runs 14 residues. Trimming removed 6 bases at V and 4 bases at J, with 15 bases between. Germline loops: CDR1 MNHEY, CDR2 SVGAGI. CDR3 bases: TGTGCCAGCAGCCGGGACGTTGCTTTCTATGGCTACACCTTC. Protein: CASSRDVAFYGYTF.

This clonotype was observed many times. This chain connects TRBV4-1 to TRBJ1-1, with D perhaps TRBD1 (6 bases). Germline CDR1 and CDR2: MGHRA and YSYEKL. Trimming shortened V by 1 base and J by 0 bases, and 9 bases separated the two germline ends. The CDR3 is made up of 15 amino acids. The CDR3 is CASSQVGQLNTEAFF. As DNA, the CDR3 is TGCGCCAGCAGCCAAGTCGGACAGCTGAACACTGAAGCTTTCTTT.

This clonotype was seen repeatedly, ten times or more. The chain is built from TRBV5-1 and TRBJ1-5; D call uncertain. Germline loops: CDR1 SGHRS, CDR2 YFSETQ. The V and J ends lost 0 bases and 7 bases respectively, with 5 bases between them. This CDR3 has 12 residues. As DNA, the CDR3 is TGCGCCAGCAGCTTGGACGGACAGCCCCAGCATTTT. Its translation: CASSLDGQPQHF.

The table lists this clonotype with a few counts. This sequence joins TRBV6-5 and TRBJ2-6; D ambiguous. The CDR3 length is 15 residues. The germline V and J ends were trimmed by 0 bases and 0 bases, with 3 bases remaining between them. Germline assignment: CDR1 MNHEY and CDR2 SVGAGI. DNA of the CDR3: TGTGCCAGCAGTTACTCGTCCTCTGGGGCCAACGTCCTGACTTTC. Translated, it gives CASSYSSSGANVLTF.

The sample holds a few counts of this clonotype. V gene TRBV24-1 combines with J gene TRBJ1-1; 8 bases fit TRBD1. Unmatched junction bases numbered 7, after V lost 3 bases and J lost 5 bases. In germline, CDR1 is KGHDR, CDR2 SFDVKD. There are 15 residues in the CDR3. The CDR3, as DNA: TGTGCCACCAGTGATCAAACAGGGGGTCGGACTGAAGCTTTCTTT. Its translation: CATSDQTGGRTEAFF.

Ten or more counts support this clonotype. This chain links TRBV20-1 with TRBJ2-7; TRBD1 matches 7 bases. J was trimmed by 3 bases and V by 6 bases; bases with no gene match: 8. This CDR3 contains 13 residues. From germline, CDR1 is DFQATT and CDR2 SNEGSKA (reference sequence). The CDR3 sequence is CSATGTEIYEQYF. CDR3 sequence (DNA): TGCAGTGCCACCGGGACAGAAATCTACGAGCAGTACTTC.

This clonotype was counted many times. CDR3 nucleotide sequence: TGTGCCAGCAGTCCGGGAGCCTACGAGCAGTACTTC. This translates into CASSPGAYEQYF. This chain uses TRBV2 with TRBJ2-7, with D perhaps matching TRBD2 (6 bases). V gave up 5 bases and J gave up 2 bases, with 7 bases separating them. The CDR3 loop spans 12 amino acids. CDR1 and CDR2 (germline): SNHLY, FYNNEI.

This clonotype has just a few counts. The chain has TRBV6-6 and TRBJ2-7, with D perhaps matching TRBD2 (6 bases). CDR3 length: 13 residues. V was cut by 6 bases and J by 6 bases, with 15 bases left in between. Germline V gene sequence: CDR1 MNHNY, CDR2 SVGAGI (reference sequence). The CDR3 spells CASSRGRPSEQYF. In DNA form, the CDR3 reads TGTGCCAGCAGCCGGGGGAGGCCTTCCGAGCAGTACTTC.

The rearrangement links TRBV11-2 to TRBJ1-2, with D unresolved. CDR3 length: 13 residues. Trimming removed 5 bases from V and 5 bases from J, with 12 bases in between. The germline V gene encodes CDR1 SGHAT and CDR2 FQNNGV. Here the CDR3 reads CASSPSSQYGYTF. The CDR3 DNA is TGTGCCAGCAGCCCTAGCTCCCAGTATGGCTACACCTTC.

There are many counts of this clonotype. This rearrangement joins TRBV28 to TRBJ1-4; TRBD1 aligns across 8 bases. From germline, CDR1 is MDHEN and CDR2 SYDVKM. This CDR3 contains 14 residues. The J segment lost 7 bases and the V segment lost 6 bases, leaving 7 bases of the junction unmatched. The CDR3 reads CASSSGGLGEKLFF. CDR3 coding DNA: TGTGCCAGCAGCTCAGGGGGCTTGGGTGAAAAACTGTTTTTT. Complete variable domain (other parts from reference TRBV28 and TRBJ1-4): DVKVTQSSRYLVKRTGEKVFLECVQDMDHENMFWYRQDPGLGLRLIYFSYDVKMKEKGDIPEGYSVSREKKERFSLILESASTNQTSMYLCASSSGGLGEKLFFGSGTQLSVL.